The present TCR beta chain was sequenced within a study of cytomegalovirus exposure and HLA in healthy donors. General study points: The study listed some 160 cytomegalovirus-associated TCR beta chains. Presence/absence analyses took donor sequencing depth as roughly uniform. According to a later analysis, donors in an Asian-associated ancestry cluster reportedly had fewer N-insertions than the roughly 670-donor mean. V- and J-gene trimming in TCR beta was tied to a missense DCLRE1C variant by an analysis performed later.

Unmatched junction bases numbered 4, after V lost 8 bases and J lost 1 base. This CDR3 spans 14 amino acids. The V gene's germline CDR1 is SGHRS and CDR2 YFSETQ. PCR used 60 Vbeta primers and 13 Jbeta primers. Repertoires were generated with immunoSEQ multiplex PCR, while TCRdb's copy carries only in-frame clones and drops some. Among more than 110,000 clones listed, around 80% were seen once. Of note for this clone: Its antigen is unidentified.

This clonotype was obtained from a female donor in good health and CMV-seronegative. The sequencing sample was made of PBMCs. This chain uses TRBV5-1 with TRBJ2-2; 8 bases are a match to TRBD1. The CDR3 loop is CASGDRMNTGELFF. The CDR3 DNA follows: TGCGCCAGTGGGGACAGGATGAACACCGGGGAGCTGTTTTTT.